One sample yielded the 8 T cell receptor beta chains listed below, sequenced in a study of PD-L1 blockade in urothelial cancer (dated by TCRdb to between 2016 and 2019). What this sample's time point label stands for: peripheral blood 6 weeks after treatment start. Library preparation was by the immunoSEQ multiplex PCR assay. In TCRdb, the immuneACCESS table is reduced to in-frame sequences with V and J assigned. These tables do not hold every clone; where another copy was compared, an unresolved V gene accounts for under half, and the others remain unexplained. The sample table holds roughly 50,000 clones, of which approximately 81% were seen once. 8.8% of the sample comes from the top ten. The input for sequencing was PBMCs, taken around atezolizumab (anti-PD-L1) treatment. The receptors here all came from a man between 65 and 79 years old with urothelial cancer.

This chain links TRBV7-3 with TRBJ2-1; D is perhaps TRBD1 (6 bases). Per germline, CDR1 SGHTA and CDR2 FQGTGA. Trimming took off 5 bases at V and 6 bases at J, with 20 bases between the two ends. This CDR3 is 16 amino acids long. CDR3 bases: TGTGCCAGCAGCACTCCGGGACAACTCCTGTTCAATGAGCAGTTCTTC. Protein: CASSTPGQLLFNEQFF.

The chain links TRBV6-5 to TRBJ2-4; D unclear. The ends were cut back, 5 bases at V and 1 base at J, with 9 bases in the middle. The CDR3 consists of 14 residues. The germline V gene has CDR1 MNHEY and CDR2 SVGAGI. The CDR3 bases are TGTGCCAGCAGTCTGGAGCCGGCCAAAAACATTCAGTACTTC. The encoded protein is CASSLEPAKNIQYF.

This sequence joins TRBV13 and TRBJ2-7, with D tentatively TRBD2 (6 bases). The CDR3 loop spans 15 amino acids. Germline V lookup: CDR1 PRHDT, CDR2 FYEKMQ (reference sequence). V was pared by 6 bases and J by 0 bases, with 15 bases between. CDR3 bases: TGTGCCAGCAGAAAGACGGGACTGTCCTCCTACGAGCAGTACTTC. Its translation is CASRKTGLSSYEQYF. The variable domain in full, completed from reference TRBV13 and TRBJ2-7, reads AAGVIQSPRHLIKEKRETATLKCYPIPRHDTVYWYQQGPGQDPQFLISFYEKMQSDKGSIPDRFSAQQFSDYHSELNMSSLELGDSALYFCASRKTGLSSYEQYFGPGTRLTVT.

The chain is built from TRBV5-6 and TRBJ1-3, with TRBD1 matching over 8 bases. The CDR3 spans 15 residues. Germline CDR1 is SGHDT and CDR2 is YYEEEE. V was pared by 2 bases and J by 3 bases, with 4 bases of the junction left unmatched. The CDR3 region has the DNA TGTGCCAGCAGCTTAGACAGGGGACTTGGAAACACCATATATTTT. It specifies CASSLDRGLGNTIYF. The full variable domain, completed using reference TRBV5-6 and TRBJ1-3, is DAGVTQSPTHLIKTRGQQVTLRCSPKSGHDTVSWYQQALGQGPQFIFQYYEEEERQRGNFPDRFSGHQFPNYSSELNVNALLLGDSALYLCASSLDRGLGNTIYFGEGSWLTVV.

The chain recombines TRBV10-3 with TRBJ1-3; D unresolved. CDR1 is ENHRY and CDR2 is SYGVKD in the germline V gene. The V end was cut by 2 bases, the J end by 3 bases, with 8 bases between. CDR3 length: 14 residues. The CDR3 DNA reads as TGTGCCATCAGTGAGACAGCGGGTGGAAACACCATATATTTT. It yields the protein CAISETAGGNTIYF.

The rearrangement links TRBV5-1 to TRBJ1-5, with TRBD1 matching over 9 bases. CDR1 and CDR2 from the germline V gene are SGHRS and YFSETQ. The CDR3 is 15 residues long. V lost 3 bases and J lost 4; bases outside the gene matches: 5. Here the CDR3 DNA reads TGCGCCAGCAGCTCGGGACAGGGCCCGAATCAGCCCCAGCATTTT. Translation gives CASSSGQGPNQPQHF.

The V gene is TRBV5-1, the J gene TRBJ1-3, with D possibly matching TRBD1 (5 bases). There are 16 residues in the CDR3. Germline V gene sequence: CDR1 SGHRS, CDR2 YFSETQ. The germline V and J ends were trimmed by 2 bases and 0 bases, with 12 bases remaining between them. The CDR3 nucleotides are TGCGCCAGCAGCTTCCAGGGCCTGTTCTCTGGAAACACCATATATTTT. Its translation: CASSFQGLFSGNTIYF.

This chain connects TRBV7-2 to TRBJ2-5; D possibly corresponds to TRBD2 (5 bases). The ends were cut back, 5 bases at V and 1 base at J, with 20 bases in the middle. This CDR3 contains 17 residues. Germline CDR1 is SGHTA and CDR2 is FQGNSA. The CDR3 protein is CASSTHRGWLGQETQYF. Here the CDR3 DNA reads TGTGCCAGCAGCACGCACAGAGGGTGGCTAGGCCAAGAGACCCAGTACTTC. Variable domain in full (rest from reference TRBV7-2 and TRBJ2-5): GAGVSQSPSNKVTEKGKDVELRCDPISGHTALYWYRQSLGQGLEFLIYFQGNSAPDKSGLPSDRFSAERTGGSVSTLTIQRTQQEDSAVYLCASSTHRGWLGQETQYFGPGTRLLVL.